A selection of T cell receptor beta chains follows, all from one sample in a study of control samples from healthy donors and cancer patients. TCRdb's table, derived via immunoSEQ multiplex PCR, lists solely in-frame clones and lacks some. The sample gives 130,000 or so clones, around nine tenths of which show up once; roughly 3.2% is in the top ten. Sequenced material: blood. These receptors all stem from a man aged 50 or older in good health. The CDR3 runs from the conserved cysteine through the conserved F or W. The D gene is left open where the match is weak. Where a row states a size, it is once, few, many or the class of an expanded clone; other rows omit it.

CDR3nt: TGCGCCAGCCAGGGGAACACCGGGGAGCTGTTTTTT
CDR3aa: CASQGNTGELFF
v_gene: TRBV5-1
abundance: .
d_gene: .
j_gene: TRBJ2-2
len: 12

CDR3nt: TGTGCCAGCAGTTACTCCCTCAGCACAGATACGCAGTATTTT
CDR3aa: CASSYSLSTDTQYF
v_gene: TRBV6-5
abundance: .
d_gene: .
j_gene: TRBJ2-3
len: 14

CDR3nt: TGTGCCTGGAGAAAAGGGACAGGGGGCTATTACGAGCAGTACTTC
CDR3aa: CAWRKGTGGYYEQYF
v_gene: TRBV30
abundance: .
d_gene: TRBD1
j_gene: TRBJ2-7
len: 15

CDR3nt: TGCGCCAGGGGGGGACCTCCGCGCGGGGATACGCAGTATTTT
CDR3aa: CARGGPPRGDTQYF
v_gene: TRBV5-1
abundance: .
d_gene: .
j_gene: TRBJ2-3
len: 14

CDR3nt: TGTGCCAGCAGTGAAGCGCTTGCAGGGAAGTCAGAGACCCAGTACTTC
CDR3aa: CASSEALAGKSETQYF
v_gene: TRBV2
abundance: .
d_gene: .
j_gene: TRBJ2-5
len: 16

CDR3nt: TGCGCCAGCAGCTTGGGACACGGGGAATACGAGCAGTACTTC
CDR3aa: CASSLGHGEYEQYF
v_gene: TRBV5-1
abundance: .
d_gene: .
j_gene: TRBJ2-7
len: 14

CDR3nt: TGCGCCAGCAGCGACCAGGGGACCCCCACAGATACGCAGTATTTT
CDR3aa: CASSDQGTPTDTQYF
v_gene: TRBV5-1
abundance: .
d_gene: .
j_gene: TRBJ2-3
len: 15

CDR3nt: TGCGCCAGCAGCTGGACAGGGTATAATGAAAAACTGTTTTTT
CDR3aa: CASSWTGYNEKLFF
v_gene: TRBV5-1
abundance: .
d_gene: TRBD1
j_gene: TRBJ1-4
len: 14

CDR3nt: TGTGCCAGCAGCTTGGGCGACTACGAGCAGTACTTC
CDR3aa: CASSLGDYEQYF
v_gene: TRBV5-8
abundance: once
d_gene: .
j_gene: TRBJ2-7
len: 12

CDR3nt: TGTGCCAGCAGTTCCGGGACCTGGAGGGTGGAGACCCAGTACTTC
CDR3aa: CASSSGTWRVETQYF
v_gene: TRBV28
abundance: once
d_gene: .
j_gene: TRBJ2-5
len: 15

CDR3nt: TGTGCCAGTAGTATCCTGGGGACCACTGAAGCTTTCTTT
CDR3aa: CASSILGTTEAFF
v_gene: TRBV19
abundance: .
d_gene: .
j_gene: TRBJ1-1
len: 13

CDR3nt: TGTGCCAGCAGCCAAGCGTTTGAGAGGGGGGGGCCCACCAAAAACATTCAGTACTTC
CDR3aa: CASSQAFERGGPTKNIQYF
v_gene: TRBV4-2
abundance: few
d_gene: .
j_gene: TRBJ2-4
len: 19

CDR3nt: TGTGCCAGCAGGGGCAGGGGTACTAACTATGGCTACACCTTC
CDR3aa: CASRGRGTNYGYTF
v_gene: TRBV9
abundance: .
d_gene: .
j_gene: TRBJ1-2
len: 14

CDR3nt: TGTGCCAGCAGCCTATCGGGGCTAGGGGGTTGGGATACGCAGTATTTT
CDR3aa: CASSLSGLGGWDTQYF
v_gene: TRBV3-1/TRBV3-2
abundance: .
d_gene: .
j_gene: TRBJ2-3
len: 16

CDR3nt: TGCAGCGTTTTGGGGGCCCCGAATCAGCCCCAGCATTTT
CDR3aa: CSVLGAPNQPQHF
v_gene: TRBV29-1
abundance: .
d_gene: .
j_gene: TRBJ1-5
len: 13

CDR3nt: TGTGCCAGCAGCTTGGATCCCCCCGGGAATTCACCCCTCCACTTT
CDR3aa: CASSLDPPGNSPLHF
v_gene: TRBV5-5
abundance: .
d_gene: .
j_gene: TRBJ1-6
len: 15

CDR3nt: TGTGCCAGCACTACGACAGGGAAATACGAGCAGTACTTC
CDR3aa: CASTTTGKYEQYF
v_gene: TRBV6-6
abundance: .
d_gene: TRBD1
j_gene: TRBJ2-7
len: 13

CDR3nt: TGTGCCAGCAGTTACAGGGTCGAGGATTCACCCCTCCACTTT
CDR3aa: CASSYRVEDSPLHF
v_gene: TRBV6-5
abundance: .
d_gene: .
j_gene: TRBJ1-6
len: 14

CDR3nt: TGTGCCAGCAGGACAGGGGGCCACGAGCAGTACTTC
CDR3aa: CASRTGGHEQYF
v_gene: TRBV27
abundance: .
d_gene: TRBD1
j_gene: TRBJ2-7
len: 12

CDR3nt: TGTGCCAGCAGCCCCCGGGACAGCGCACAAGAGACCCAGTACTTC
CDR3aa: CASSPRDSAQETQYF
v_gene: TRBV6-5
abundance: .
d_gene: TRBD1
j_gene: TRBJ2-5
len: 15

CDR3nt: TGTGCCAGCAGCCCAGACACCGGGAACACTGAAGCTTTCTTT
CDR3aa: CASSPDTGNTEAFF
v_gene: TRBV9
abundance: few
d_gene: .
j_gene: TRBJ1-1
len: 14

CDR3nt: TGTGCCAGCAGCCTCCGACAGACCGGGGAGCTGTTTTTT
CDR3aa: CASSLRQTGELFF
v_gene: TRBV9
abundance: .
d_gene: .
j_gene: TRBJ2-2
len: 13

CDR3nt: TGTGCCAGCAGTTTCAGAGACACCGGGGAGCTGTTTTTT
CDR3aa: CASSFRDTGELFF
v_gene: TRBV27
abundance: .
d_gene: .
j_gene: TRBJ2-2
len: 13

CDR3nt: TGTGCCAGCTCAGCGGATTTTGGGACAGCAAGCCACGAGCAGTACTTC
CDR3aa: CASSADFGTASHEQYF
v_gene: TRBV18
abundance: .
d_gene: TRBD1
j_gene: TRBJ2-7
len: 16

CDR3nt: TGTGCCACCAGCAGATACGCAGGAGGGCAGCTCTCTGGGGCCAACGTCCTGACTTTC
CDR3aa: CATSRYAGGQLSGANVLTF
v_gene: TRBV15
abundance: .
d_gene: .
j_gene: TRBJ2-6
len: 19

CDR3nt: TGCGCCAGCAGCTTTTCTGGTGGAAACACTGAAGCTTTCTTT
CDR3aa: CASSFSGGNTEAFF
v_gene: TRBV5-1
abundance: .
d_gene: .
j_gene: TRBJ1-1
len: 14

CDR3nt: TGTGCCAGTAGCTCCGGGACGCAGAACACCGGGGAGCTGTTTTTT
CDR3aa: CASSSGTQNTGELFF
v_gene: TRBV19
abundance: .
d_gene: .
j_gene: TRBJ2-2
len: 15

CDR3nt: TGCGCCAGCAGTGACCCCCACCGAGGGACCAGCTCCTACAATGAGCAGTTCTTC
CDR3aa: CASSDPHRGTSSYNEQFF
v_gene: TRBV10-2
abundance: few
d_gene: .
j_gene: TRBJ2-1
len: 18

CDR3nt: TGTGCCAGCTCACCCCAAGGTGGGACAGCCTACGAGCAGTACTTC
CDR3aa: CASSPQGGTAYEQYF
v_gene: TRBV18
abundance: .
d_gene: TRBD1
j_gene: TRBJ2-7
len: 15

CDR3nt: TGTGCCAGCAGCTCCAGACTAGCGGGGGGCGCCGATATCGGGGAGCTGTTTTTT
CDR3aa: CASSSRLAGGADIGELFF
v_gene: TRBV7-6
abundance: once
d_gene: TRBD2
j_gene: TRBJ2-2
len: 18

CDR3nt: TGTGCCTGGAGTGTATCGCTGGATAGCAATCAGCCCCAGCATTTT
CDR3aa: CAWSVSLDSNQPQHF
v_gene: TRBV30
abundance: .
d_gene: .
j_gene: TRBJ1-5
len: 15

CDR3nt: TGTGCCAGCAGCTTGAGGCCGGGACAGGGGCAGTTCTTC
CDR3aa: CASSLRPGQGQFF
v_gene: TRBV5-6
abundance: .
d_gene: TRBD1
j_gene: TRBJ2-1
len: 13

CDR3nt: TGTGCCAGCAGTAGAAAAGCCCGGGGAGGGGGCTTCCGATCATCCCTCCACTTT
CDR3aa: CASSRKARGGGFRSSLHF
v_gene: TRBV28
abundance: .
d_gene: TRBD1
j_gene: TRBJ1-6
len: 18

CDR3nt: TGTGCCACCAGCAGAGAAGGGGTCTCATATGGCTACACCTTC
CDR3aa: CATSREGVSYGYTF
v_gene: TRBV15
abundance: .
d_gene: .
j_gene: TRBJ1-2
len: 14

CDR3nt: TGTGCCAGTAGTAGCAGGACAGGGGAGTATCAGCCCCAGCATTTT
CDR3aa: CASSSRTGEYQPQHF
v_gene: TRBV19
abundance: .
d_gene: TRBD1
j_gene: TRBJ1-5
len: 15

CDR3nt: TGTGCTAGTGGTTTGGCTCCGGGACAAAAAGCTTTCTTT
CDR3aa: CASGLAPGQKAFF
v_gene: TRBV12-5
abundance: once
d_gene: .
j_gene: TRBJ1-1
len: 13